Each of the 27 T cell receptor beta chains below was sequenced from the same sample in a study of blood T cells in healthy people across ages. With a J-beta primer mix and a sample-barcoded 5' primer, a second PCR ran about 6 to 11 cycles. TCRdb passed the 5' RACE reads through MiXCR, listing each CDR3 protein once. The repertoire holds around 1,000,000 distinct CDR3 sequences, less than 25% seen once, with around 0.75% in the top ten. These same records also appear under a second study, on T cells of mothers and their children.

Sequencing was performed on blood. The receptors stem from a girl aged 2-10 years in good health.

V usage is TRBV20-1 and J usage is TRBJ2-5; 7 nucleotides agree with TRBD1. Germline-derived CDR1 and CDR2 are DFQATT and SNEGSKA (reference sequence). The CDR3 covers 14 residues. The V gene end was trimmed by 5 bases and the J gene end by 1 base; junction bases not matched to a gene: 7. CDR3 sequence: CSALRTGLQETQYF. In nucleotides, the CDR3 is TGCAGTGCTCTTAGGACAGGCCTCCAAGAGACCCAGTACTTC.

This chain links TRBV20-1 with TRBJ2-7; 8 bases are shared with TRBD1. The J segment lost 6 bases and the V segment lost 6 bases, leaving 4 bases of the junction unmatched. The CDR3 is made up of 11 amino acids. CDR1 and CDR2 from the germline V gene are DFQATT and SNEGSKA (reference sequence). CDR3: CSAPQGVEQYF. The CDR3 DNA reads as TGCAGTGCGCCACAGGGGGTCGAGCAGTACTTC.

The chain is built from TRBV3-1 and TRBJ2-5; D not resolved. This CDR3 has 16 residues. The germline V gene encodes CDR1 LGHDT and CDR2 YNNKEL (reference sequence). Trimming removed 0 bases from V and 3 bases from J, with 14 bases in between. In DNA form, the CDR3 reads TGTGCCAGCAGCCAAGAACTATACGGGTTAGAAGAGACCCAGTACTTC. Its protein is CASSQELYGLEETQYF.

A note on this clonotype: The junction does not match germline at one end; this may be a read error. V usage is TRBV7-9 and J usage is TRBJ1-1, with D perhaps matching TRBD1 (5 bases). Germline CDR1 and CDR2: SEHNR and FQNEAQ (reference sequence). The CDR3 is 14 amino acids. The CDR3 DNA sequence: TGTGCCAGCAGCTTACAGGGAAAAGTGACTGTAGCTTTCTTT. Translation gives CASSLQGKVTVAFF.

The V call is TRBV15, the J call TRBJ2-3, with D unclear. The germline V gene encodes CDR1 LNHNV and CDR2 YYDKDF (reference sequence). The CDR3 consists of 15 residues. V shed 6 bases and J shed 4 bases, with 17 bases lying between them. The DNA of the CDR3 is TGTGCCACCAGTTTTCTTTCCCTAGAGTCAGATACGCAGTATTTT. The encoded protein is CATSFLSLESDTQYF.

This chain's CDR3 is CASRATRAGGYTF. The CDR3 nucleotides are TGTGCCAGCAGGGCTACCAGGGCGGGAGGCTACACCTTC. This chain uses TRBV7-6 with TRBJ1-2; possibly TRBD1 for D (5 bases). The CDR3 consists of 13 residues. The V gene's germline CDR1 is SGHVS and CDR2 FNYEAQ. The ends were cut back, 6 bases at V and 8 bases at J, with 16 bases in the middle.

This clonotype occurred a few times. An end of the junction does not agree with germline; a read error may underlie this. V is TRBV6-6 and J is TRBJ1-2; D gene ambiguous. The CDR3 has 11 amino acids. CDR1 is MNHNY, CDR2 SVGAGI, per germline (reference sequence). CDR3 bases: TGTGCCAACAGTGGGGACTATGGCTACACCTTC. This codes for CANSGDYGYTF.

This sequence joins TRBV19 and TRBJ2-7, with D possibly being TRBD1 (6 bases). The CDR3 runs to 14 residues. Germline V lookup: CDR1 LNHDA, CDR2 SQIVND (reference sequence). V lost 8 bases to trimming and J lost 7 bases, with 21 bases between them. In nucleotides, the CDR3 is TGTGCCAGTCGAAACAGGGACCCGCCCTGGGAGCAGTACTTC. Its protein product is CASRNRDPPWEQYF.

This chain links TRBV28 with TRBJ2-7, with 12 bases matching TRBD2. CDR3 length: 15 residues. The germline V gene encodes CDR1 MDHEN and CDR2 SYDVKM. The J segment lost 4 bases and the V segment lost 6 bases, leaving 7 bases of the junction unmatched. The CDR3 DNA sequence: TGTGCCAGCAGGTTACTAGCGGGAGGTATGTACGAGCAGTACTTC. The encoded protein is CASRLLAGGMYEQYF.

The chain uses TRBV12-5 and TRBJ2-4; TRBD2 aligns across 16 bases. The CDR3 has 19 residues. Germline lookup yields CDR1 LGHNT and CDR2 FRNRAP. With V trimmed by 2 bases and J by 6 bases, 10 bases remained unmatched. This CDR3 is CASGLPAGLAGGPGNIQYF. For the CDR3, the DNA is TGTGCTAGTGGTTTGCCCGCGGGACTAGCGGGAGGGCCCGGAAACATTCAGTACTTC.

CDR3 sequence: CASSHRGLARSYEQYF. The DNA for the CDR3 is TGTGCCAGCAGCCACAGAGGACTAGCGCGCTCCTACGAGCAGTACTTC. The chain joins TRBV7-2 to TRBJ2-7, with 9 bases aligning to TRBD2. CDR1 and CDR2 (germline): SGHTA, FQGNSA. The junction had 8 bases not matched to a gene; V was cut back by 5 bases and J by 0 bases. The CDR3 is made up of 16 amino acids.

The chain joins TRBV13 to TRBJ1-5, with 9 bases aligning to TRBD1. Losses at the gene ends were 3 bases for V and 6 bases for J; bases not matched to a gene: 6. Per the germline V gene, CDR1 is PRHDT and CDR2 is FYEKMQ (reference sequence). This CDR3 is built from 15 residues. DNA of the CDR3: TGTGCCAGCAGCTTTCGGGGACAGGGAGGTCAGCCCCAGCATTTT. Translation gives CASSFRGQGGQPQHF. The full variable domain, its missing parts supplied by reference TRBV13 and TRBJ1-5, is AAGVIQSPRHLIKEKRETATLKCYPIPRHDTVYWYQQGPGQDPQFLISFYEKMQSDKGSIPDRFSAQQFSDYHSELNMSSLELGDSALYFCASSFRGQGGQPQHFGDGTRLSIL.

This clonotype turned up a few times. The chain carries TRBV4-1 and TRBJ2-7; 7 bases line up with TRBD2. Germline V gene sequence: CDR1 MGHRA, CDR2 YSYEKL. Trimming at V came to 2 bases and at J to 7 bases, leaving 8 bases not matched to a gene. The CDR3 is 14 amino acids. CDR3 loop: CASSQPGLGSEQYF. In DNA, the CDR3 is TGCGCCAGCAGCCAACCAGGACTAGGGAGTGAGCAGTACTTC.

This clonotype was seen a few times. V gene TRBV6-5 combines with J gene TRBJ2-2; D might be TRBD1 (6 bases). The CDR3 sequence is 17 residues long. The V end was cut by 1 base, the J end by 7 bases, with 19 bases between. Germline lookup yields CDR1 MNHEY and CDR2 SVGAGI. The CDR3 nucleotides read TGTGCCAGCAGTTACTATGTAGGACAGATCAGTGGCGGGGAGCTGTTTTTT. It codes for CASSYYVGQISGGELFF.

Only a few counts were recorded for this clonotype. The chain links TRBV6-1 to TRBJ1-2; 9 nucleotides line up with TRBD1. The ends lost 2 bases at V and 8 bases at J; junction bases unmatched: 9. This CDR3 has 15 residues. Germline CDR1 MNHNS, CDR2 SASEGT. The CDR3 is CASSELGTGWYGYTF. The CDR3 coding sequence is TGTGCCAGCAGTGAACTGGGGACAGGGTGGTACGGCTACACCTTC.

This clonotype was detected ten times or more. The chain couples TRBV11-2 to TRBJ2-5; TRBD1 is a possible D gene (7 bases). The DNA end lines up better with TRBJ2-1; the J call may be wrong. Germline V gene sequence: CDR1 SGHAT, CDR2 FQNNGV. There are 15 residues in the CDR3. CDR3 in amino acids: CASSPQGGPYNEQFF. The CDR3 nucleotides read TGTGCCAGCAGCCCCCAGGGGGGCCCCTACAATGAGCAGTTCTTC.

A word on this clonotype: An end of the junction differs from the germline gene, which may be a read error. CDR3 sequence reads: CSVPGSFIDTQNF. DNA for the CDR3: TGCAGCGTCCCAGGGAGTTTCATCGATACGCAGAATTTT. This chain joins TRBV29-1 and TRBJ2-3; either TRBD1 or TRBD2 may fit D (5 bases each). The CDR3 is 13 residues long. Germline V gene sequence: CDR1 SQVTM, CDR2 ANQGSEA.

The gene calls are TRBV4-3 and TRBJ2-5; 10 nucleotides match TRBD1. TRBJ2-7 explains the end of the DNA better; the J call may be wrong. Germline loops: CDR1 LGHNA, CDR2 YSLEER. The CDR3 length is 15 residues. For the CDR3, the DNA is TGCGCCAGCAGCCAAGACCGGACAGGGGGCTACGAGCAGTACTTC. Translated: CASSQDRTGGYEQYF.

This clonotype has more than one count but fewer than ten. The CDR3 sequence: CASSFTGTGSSEQYF. CDR3 sequence (DNA): TGTGCCAGCAGCTTCACCGGGACAGGGAGTTCCGAGCAGTACTTC. V and J are TRBV7-6 and TRBJ2-7, with 9 bases aligning to TRBD1. CDR3 length equals 15 residues. V lost 3 bases and J lost 6; bases outside the gene matches: 9. Germline CDR1 is SGHVS and CDR2 is FNYEAQ.

The J gene is TRBJ2-5, the V gene TRBV12-3 or TRBV12-4, with D unclear. CDR3 length: 14 amino acids. The germline V and J ends were trimmed by 2 bases and 7 bases, with 14 bases remaining between them. In nucleotides, the CDR3 is TGTGCCAGCAGTTTAATCGTATCCACGGGGACCCAGTACTTC. Translated, it gives CASSLIVSTGTQYF.

This clonotype has a handful of counts. V usage is TRBV2 and J usage is TRBJ2-7, with D possibly matching TRBD1 (5 bases). Between the trimmed V and J ends, which lost 5 bases and 3 bases, there was a span of 11 bases. This CDR3 has 13 residues. From germline, CDR1 is SNHLY and CDR2 FYNNEI. The CDR3 DNA reads TGTGCCAGCAGTCCAGGTGACAGCTACGAGCAGTACGTC. This sequence encodes CASSPGDSYEQYV.

This clonotype occurred a few times. Germline and junction disagree at one end, which may indicate a read error. The chain carries TRBV7-2 and TRBJ2-2, with D tentatively TRBD2 (6 bases). Germline V lookup: CDR1 SGHTA, CDR2 FQGNSA. This CDR3 spans 14 amino acids. The CDR3 region has the DNA TGTGCCAGCAGCGTAGCGGACTCCACCGGGGAGCTGTTTTTT. Amino acid sequence: CASSVADSTGELFF. The whole variable domain, remainder taken from reference TRBV7-2 and TRBJ2-2, is GAGVSQSPSNKVTEKGKDVELRCDPISGHTALYWYRQSLGQGLEFLIYFQGNSAPDKSGLPSDRFSAERTGGSVSTLTIQRTQQEDSAVYLCASSVADSTGELFFGEGSRLTVL.

CDR3 coding DNA: TGCGCCAGCAGCCAAGAGGTTAGCGTGTACAATGAGCAGTTCTTC. This gives the protein CASSQEVSVYNEQFF. The chain combines TRBV4-1 with TRBJ2-7; tentatively, D is TRBD2 (5 bases). The tail of the sequence fits TRBJ2-1 better, so the J call may be wrong. CDR1 and CDR2 from the germline V gene are MGHRA and YSYEKL. This CDR3 contains 15 residues.

In regard to this clonotype: The germline gene is not matched at one end of the junction; a read error may be the cause. V usage is TRBV20-1 and J usage is TRBJ1-4; 9 bases map to TRBD1. The CDR3 loop spans 16 amino acids. Germline CDR1 and CDR2: DFQATT and SNEGSKA (reference sequence). The CDR3, as DNA: TGCAGTGCTAGAAGGGGGGACAGGGCGAAAAATGAAGAACTGTTTTTT. Its translation is CSARRGDRAKNEELFF.

The chain recombines TRBV20-1 with TRBJ2-3; D ambiguous. Germline V gives CDR1 DFQATT, CDR2 SNEGSKA (reference sequence). The CDR3 totals 14 residues. Trimming stripped 3 bases from V and 0 bases from J, with 10 bases between. CDR3 sequence (DNA): TGCAGTGCTAGGGCTGCAACTAGCACAGATACGCAGTATTTT. This sequence encodes CSARAATSTDTQYF.

This clonotype was picked up a small number of times. The chain recombines TRBV4-3 with TRBJ2-5; D unresolved. The J call may be incorrect, as the DNA end agrees better with TRBJ2-1. The CDR3 length is 17 residues. CDR1 LGHNA and CDR2 YSLEER come from the germline V gene. CDR3 nucleotides: TGCGCCAGCAGCCAAGACGTGGGCGGATATTTTGTCAATGAGCAGTTCTTC. Its translation is CASSQDVGGYFVNEQFF.

The gene calls are TRBV7-9 and TRBJ2-5; D unclear. The closer fit of TRBJ2-7 to the DNA end suggests the J call may be wrong. Germline V gene data show CDR1 as SEHNR and CDR2 as FQNEAQ (reference sequence). The CDR3 is 12 residues long. The DNA of the CDR3 is TGTGCCAGCAGCTTCGGCGAAAACGAGCAGTACTTC. Its translation: CASSFGENEQYF.